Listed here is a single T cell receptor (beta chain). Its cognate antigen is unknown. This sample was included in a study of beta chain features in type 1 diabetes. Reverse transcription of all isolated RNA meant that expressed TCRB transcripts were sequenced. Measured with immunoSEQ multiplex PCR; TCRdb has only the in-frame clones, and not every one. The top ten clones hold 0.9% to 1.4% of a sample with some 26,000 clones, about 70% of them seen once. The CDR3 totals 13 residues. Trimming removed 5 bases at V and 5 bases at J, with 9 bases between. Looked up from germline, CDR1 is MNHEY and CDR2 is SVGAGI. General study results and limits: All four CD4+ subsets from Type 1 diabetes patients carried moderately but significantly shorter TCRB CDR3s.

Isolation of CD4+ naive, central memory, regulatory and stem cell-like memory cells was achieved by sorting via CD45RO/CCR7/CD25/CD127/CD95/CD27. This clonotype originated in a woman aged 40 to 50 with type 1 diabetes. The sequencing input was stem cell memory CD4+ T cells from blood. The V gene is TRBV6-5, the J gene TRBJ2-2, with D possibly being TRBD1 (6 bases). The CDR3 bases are TGTGCCAGCAGTGAACAGGGTACCGGGGAGCTGTTTTTT. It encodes CASSEQGTGELFF.